This note documents a single T cell receptor beta chain sequence. The antigen is undetermined. Unfractionated whole blood served as the source for total RNA extraction. The V end was cut by 3 bases, the J end by 8 bases, with 19 bases between. The CDR3 spans 16 residues. It was the library that attached unique molecular identifiers to individual cDNA molecules. Methods used by the authors: Between about 23,224 and 700,000 TCRs appeared in each sample, and the median stood at 95,638. TCRdb reanalysed the 5' RACE reads using MiXCR and keeps one entry per CDR3 protein. The V and J calls come from TCRdb's annotation, not from the publication. The repertoire holds over 95,000 distinct CDR3 sequences, with around a fifth as singletons. The data belong to a study of human T cells and chemical hapten exposure. Study information: Across samples, TCR yields varied, mostly owing to small differences in pooled library volumes.

Study outcomes and limitations: After DPC sensitization, TCRs above 1 in 1000 frequency showed no change.

The TCR originated in a human donor in good health. The gene calls are TRBV12-3 or TRBV12-4 and TRBJ1-4, with D perhaps matching TRBD1 (6 bases). CDR3 nucleotide sequence: TGTGCCAGCAGTTTCGGCCAGGGGCCCGGCGAAGAAAAACTGTTTTTT. Residues: CASSFGQGPGEEKLFF.